This TCR beta chain was sequenced for a study of beta chain features in type 1 diabetes (dated by TCRdb to the late 2010s). With respect to the entire study: Mean age, gender distribution, total cell number and subset yield did not differ between patients and healthy donors. A total of 90 million to 130 million sorted cells were examined across all samples, and a strong correlation was observed between cell number per subset and RNA yield. The study compared TCRB repertoires of sorted circulating CD4+ T cell subsets between recently diagnosed type 1 diabetes patients and matched healthy donors. Whereas all 30 or so donors provided naive and central memory subsets, regulatory and stem cell-like memory subsets were isolated from just 8 patients and roughly 8 healthy donors.

Each donor gave one peripheral blood draw, approximately 100 mL on average, collected into heparinised tubes. A BD FACSAria II was used to sort naive, central memory, regulatory and stem cell-like memory CD4+ T cells with a panel that included CD45RO, CCR7, CD25, CD127, CD95 and CD27. A purity above 98% was achieved for all sorted populations. PBMCs were separated immediately by Lymphoprep density gradient centrifugation and were stained directly, without being cultured. So that batch effects would be minimized, each experiment stained and sorted samples in pairs, pairing one healthy donor with one patient. The High Capacity cDNA Reverse Transcription Kit was used to reverse transcribe all of the isolated RNA, meaning that expressed TCRB transcripts were what got sequenced. Deep immunoSEQ sequencing was performed on naive, central memory and regulatory T cell samples, with an average of around 3.5 million total reads per sample. Sorted cells were lysed in RLT buffer and RNA was extracted with DNase-treated RNeasy Micro or Mini kits, depending on cell number. To prevent cross-contamination, each cell subset was processed individually, whereas patient and healthy donor samples were processed jointly. The immunoSEQ multiplex PCR was used to amplify TCRB sequences from cDNA, yielding 87-bp fragments that span the CDR3 region. Sequencing of the amplicons was done on the Illumina HiSeq platform. In the original analysis: PCR bias was corrected computationally using synthetic template baselines, and reads within Hamming distance 2 were collapsed, with unmergeable singletons discarded. By aligning reads against IMGT, V, D and J genes, CDR3 length, and insertions or deletions at six rearrangement sites were assigned. Within each subset, clonotype counts were normalized to the number of sorted cells before true diversity and Gini coefficients were calculated with the tcR R package. The overlap coefficient, calculated on TCRB nucleotide sequences, was used to measure repertoire sharing. Out-of-frame TCRB sequences from naive cells were analyzed as a proxy for the pre-selection repertoire. The immuneACCESS repertoire file appears here via TCRdb, limited to in-frame rearrangements. These files lack a portion of the clones; in checked studies, under half of the deficit traces to unresolved V genes, and the cause of the others is not known. V and J calls and clone size are as listed in that table; D and trimming were resolved from the DNA. The sample table lists roughly 450,000 clones, over 10% of them with a count of one. The biggest ten clones account for less than 0.06% of the sample.

The research as a whole found: In all four CD4+ subsets, TCRB CDR3 length was moderately but significantly shorter in type 1 diabetes patients. At VDJ recombination sites, type 1 diabetes patients had fewer insertions and more deleted nucleotides, which implies abnormalities in thymic rearrangement. HLA sub-analyses involved small numbers of individuals, so any influence of HLA type on TCRB rearrangement remained unresolved. Shorter templates might be favored by PCR, yet because patient and control samples were amplified and corrected together, any such skew would affect both groups equally. Because cDNA was sequenced instead of genomic DNA, highly expressing activated cells could be over-represented, though the groups showed no difference in activation or CD3 levels. The naive, central memory and regulatory TCRB repertoires appeared to resemble one another more closely among patients than among healthy donors.

This clone was detected a few times. Its recognized antigen is unknown. The sample holds no much larger clone one base away, and base qualities are not on file. Different DNA sequences within this sample yield the same CDR3. The TCR comes from a young woman in good health. The specimen sequenced was naive CD4+ T cells from blood. Read against the paper, the sample's cell subset or site label means: true naive CD4+ T cells.

Here the CDR3 is given as CSAGTDYGYTF. The nucleotide sequence is TGCAGCGCCGGGACAGACTATGGCTACACCTTC. The sequence links TRBV29-1 to TRBJ1-2; 7 bases in the junction line up with TRBD1. Reading the germline V gene gives CDR1 SQVTM and CDR2 ANQGSEA. Inclusive of the bounding cysteine and phenylalanine, the CDR3 is 11 residues long. The CDR3 DNA has 33 bases and is translated from base 1. From V the trimming removes 7 bases and from J it removes 3 bases, while the gene matches leave 2 bases of the junction unaccounted for.